A selection of T cell receptor beta chains follows, all from one sample in a study of blood T cell repertoires in COVID-19. Only in-frame clones appear in the TCRdb table, and some are missing; sequencing was by immunoSEQ multiplex PCR. The table has 200,000 to 250,000 clones, 65% to 90% seen once; the top ten hold about 8.9%. Sequences were obtained from peripheral blood. These receptors all come from a man aged 50-59 years with active or convalescent COVID-19. Each CDR3 is given with its conserved first and last residue. The D gene is left open where the match is weak. Rows may omit the clone size; those that give it use once, few, many or a size class.

D	size	V	J	DNA	CDR3
.	.	TRBV5-4	TRBJ2-5	TGTGCCAGCAGCTTGTGGCACCAAGAGACCCAGTACTTC	CASSLWHQETQYF
.	.	TRBV6-1	TRBJ1-4	TGTGCCAGCATGGGGCTCGGTGAAAAACTGTTTTTT	CASMGLGEKLFF
TRBD1	.	TRBV7-3	TRBJ2-1	TGTGCCAGCAGCTCCGGGACAGCTAATGAGCAGTTCTTC	CASSSGTANEQFF
.	few	TRBV4-3	TRBJ2-7	TGCGCCAGCAGCCCCCGATTAGCGGCTACGGGGTCCTACGAGCAGTACTTC	CASSPRLAATGSYEQYF
TRBD1	.	TRBV11-2	TRBJ2-7	TGTGCCAGCAGCTCACCCCGGGACAGGGGTTACGAGCAGTACTTC	CASSSPRDRGYEQYF
.	.	TRBV28	TRBJ2-3	TGTGCCAGCGGAGGTTCAGCAGATACGCAGTATTTT	CASGGSADTQYF
.	many	TRBV19	TRBJ1-5	TGTGCCAGTAGTCTCCGACAGACTTATAGCAATCAGCCCCAGCATTTT	CASSLRQTYSNQPQHF
TRBD1	.	TRBV11-2	TRBJ1-5	TGTGCCAGCAGCTTAGATACAGGACAGGGGGTTTATCAGCCCCAGCATTTT	CASSLDTGQGVYQPQHF
TRBD2	.	TRBV6-1	TRBJ2-3	TGTGCCAGCAGTGGGCTTCGGACTAGCGGGGGCGGGACAGATACGCAGTATTTT	CASSGLRTSGGGTDTQYF
TRBD2	few	TRBV9	TRBJ2-5	TGTGCCAGCAGCCTTATAGCGGGCCAAGAGACCCAGTACTTC	CASSLIAGQETQYF
.	.	TRBV4-3	TRBJ2-2	TGCGCCAGCAGCCATGACTTAGGGGGTACCGGGGAGCTGTTTTTT	CASSHDLGGTGELFF
.	.	TRBV28	TRBJ2-2	TGTGCCAGCAGTCAATGGATGGCGGCTGGGGAGCTGTTTTTT	CASSQWMAAGELFF
.	.	TRBV2	TRBJ1-1	TGTGCCAGCAGCCAAAACCCCCTTCCCAGGAACACTGAAGCTTTCTTT	CASSQNPLPRNTEAFF
.	once	TRBV28	TRBJ1-6	TGTGCCAGCAGTCCGCGGACAACGGGAGGTTCACCCCTCCACTTT	CASSPRTTGGSPLHF
.	few	TRBV28	TRBJ1-2	TGTGCCAGCAGTCTAAGGGACTCACGTGGCTACACCTTC	CASSLRDSRGYTF
TRBD1	.	TRBV28	TRBJ1-5	TGTGCCAGCAGTTTTTTTCTGACAGGGGGTGGACAGCCCCAGCATTTT	CASSFFLTGGGQPQHF
.	once	TRBV15	TRBJ2-7	TGTGCCACCAGCAGAGCCGGCCCGGGTTCCTACGAGCAGTACTTC	CATSRAGPGSYEQYF
TRBD1	.	TRBV19	TRBJ1-5	TGTGCCAGTAGTCAACACTTTGACAGGGGTGTGGGTCAGCCCCAGCATTTT	CASSQHFDRGVGQPQHF
TRBD2	.	TRBV3-1/TRBV3-2	TRBJ2-5	TGTGCCAGCAGCCAAGATCTTTCGGGAGGGGGAGAGACCCAGTACTTC	CASSQDLSGGGETQYF
.	.	TRBV6-6	TRBJ2-1	TGTGCCAGCAGTCAGCGGGACAATGAGCAGTTCTTC	CASSQRDNEQFF
.	.	TRBV4-1	TRBJ1-2	TGCGCCAGCAGCCTGCAGGCGGGGCCGGAGAGCTATGGCTACACCTTC	CASSLQAGPESYGYTF
TRBD1	.	TRBV5-8	TRBJ1-6	TGTGCCAGCAGCGAAGCCCGACAGGGTCGGGATAATTCACCCCTCCACTTT	CASSEARQGRDNSPLHF
.	.	TRBV12-3/TRBV12-4	TRBJ1-2	TGTGCCAGCAGTCCAGGGGTTCTGGTCGACACCTTC	CASSPGVLVDTF
TRBD2	.	TRBV7-2	TRBJ2-1	TGTGCCAGCAGCTTACTAGCGGGAGGGCCGGGGAATGAGCAGTTCTTC	CASSLLAGGPGNEQFF
TRBD1	.	TRBV15	TRBJ1-1	TGTGCCACCAGCCGGGGACAGGGAGAAGACACTGAAGCTTTCTTT	CATSRGQGEDTEAFF
.	.	TRBV27	TRBJ2-2	TGTGCCAGCAGCCCATCACTGTACACCGGGGAGCTGTTTTTT	CASSPSLYTGELFF
.	.	TRBV9	TRBJ2-2	TGTGCCAGCAGCGCCAAACTACAGGGTCTTCCCGGGGAGCTGTTTTTT	CASSAKLQGLPGELFF
TRBD1	.	TRBV7-2	TRBJ2-1	TGTGCCAGCCGATCGACAGGGTTGGCTGAGCAGTTCTTC	CASRSTGLAEQFF
TRBD1	few	TRBV7-6	TRBJ2-2	TGTGCCAGCAGCTTCGCAGGGGGCGAAGCCGGGGAGCTGTTTTTT	CASSFAGGEAGELFF
TRBD1	.	TRBV13	TRBJ1-3	TGTGCCAGCAGCTTACTGTCACAGGGGCCGCACACCATATATTTT	CASSLLSQGPHTIYF
TRBD2	.	TRBV5-6	TRBJ2-2	TGTGCCAGCAGCTTCGGGACTAGCGGGAGAGGCGGGGAGCTGTTTTTT	CASSFGTSGRGGELFF
TRBD1	.	TRBV5-6	TRBJ1-1	TGTGCCAGCAGCCGGGGACAGCCGAACACTGAAGCTTTCTTT	CASSRGQPNTEAFF